A single sample is the source of the 11 T cell receptor beta chains below, sequenced in a study of naive and memory T cell subsets. Two oligonucleotides, mixed equimolar, formed the beta constant-region primer covering TRBC1 and TRBC2. The ligated cDNA underwent four PCR rounds using SP2 and nested alpha and beta constant-region primers. TCRdb used MiXCR to reprocess the UMI-ligation and nested PCR reads, holding one entry per CDR3 protein. The sample lists 80,000 or so distinct CDR3 sequences; roughly 9.2% were seen once. The specimen was naive CD8+ T cells from blood. These receptors came from a human donor in good health.

This clonotype has just a few counts. As DNA, the CDR3 is TGTGCCAGCAGCTCCGCCCTCGGGGCGATTGGAACAGATACGCAGTATTTT. Its protein product is CASSSALGAIGTDTQYF. V and J are TRBV7-9 and TRBJ2-3; D is perhaps TRBD1 or TRBD2 (5 bases each). The CDR3 has 17 amino acids. V lost 4 bases to trimming and J lost 3 bases, with 20 bases between them. Germline CDR1 SEHNR, CDR2 FQNEAQ (reference sequence).

The DNA for the CDR3 is TGTGCCAGCAGTCCGTGGACAGGGGGCTTGCGCGAGCAGTACTTC. Its translation is CASSPWTGGLREQYF. J is TRBJ2-7 and V is TRBV27; 11 nucleotides line up with TRBD1. The CDR3 has 15 amino acids. Germline lookup yields CDR1 MNHEY and CDR2 SMNVEV (reference sequence). The trim removed 5 bases at V and 6 bases at J, leaving 9 bases unmatched.

The table lists this clonotype with a few counts. This chain connects TRBV28 to TRBJ2-1; 12 nucleotides line up with TRBD2. The germline V gene encodes CDR1 MDHEN and CDR2 SYDVKM. The CDR3 consists of 16 residues. V shed 4 bases, J shed 2 bases, and the junction held 3 bases outside the gene matches. The CDR3 DNA is TGTGCCAGCAGTTCGCGACTAGCGGGGGCCTACAATGAGCAGTTCTTC. It codes for CASSSRLAGAYNEQFF. Full variable domain (missing parts from reference TRBV28 and TRBJ2-1): DVKVTQSSRYLVKRTGEKVFLECVQDMDHENMFWYRQDPGLGLRLIYFSYDVKMKEKGDIPEGYSVSREKKERFSLILESASTNQTSMYLCASSSRLAGAYNEQFFGPGTRLTVL.

The gene calls are TRBV28 and TRBJ2-4, with 11 bases that match TRBD2. CDR3 size: 15 residues. V gave up 3 bases and J gave up 8 bases; unmatched junction bases: 6. The germline V gene has CDR1 MDHEN and CDR2 SYDVKM. The CDR3 nucleotides read TGTGCCAGCAGTTTGACGACTAGCGGGACGGACATTCAGTACTTC. As protein: CASSLTTSGTDIQYF.

The CDR3 loop reads CASSSDWETQYF. The CDR3 region has the DNA TGTGCCAGCAGCTCGGACTGGGAGACCCAGTACTTC. The chain uses TRBV7-9 and TRBJ2-5; TRBD2 might be the D (5 bases). V lost 4 bases and J lost 5, with 8 bases in between. Germline CDR1 SEHNR, CDR2 FQNEAQ (reference sequence). The CDR3 spans 12 residues.

This clonotype came up many times. This chain joins TRBV27 and TRBJ2-7, with 16 bases matching TRBD2. Germline CDR1 and CDR2: MNHEY and SMNVEV (reference sequence). CDR3 size: 17 residues. The trim removed 2 bases at V and 5 bases at J, leaving 6 bases unmatched. This CDR3 is CASSLGTSGRAGNEQYF. Here the CDR3 DNA reads TGTGCCAGCAGTTTAGGGACTAGCGGGAGGGCCGGGAACGAGCAGTACTTC.

This clonotype was counted at least ten times. This chain joins TRBV7-8 and TRBJ2-3; D is unclear. V was shortened by 3 bases and J by 0 bases, with 16 bases between the two germline ends. The CDR3 loop spans 17 amino acids. Germline-derived CDR1 and CDR2 are SGHVS and FQNEAQ. Written as DNA, the CDR3 is TGTGCCAGCAGCTTCCCCGCCAGCGACCCTAGCACAGATACGCAGTATTTT. Protein: CASSFPASDPSTDTQYF.

The table lists this clonotype with many counts. The chain combines TRBV5-4 with TRBJ1-6, with D possibly matching TRBD1 (6 bases). The germline V and J ends were trimmed by 3 bases and 1 base, with 20 bases remaining between them. This CDR3 has 19 amino acids. Germline-derived CDR1 and CDR2 are SGHNT and YYREEE (reference sequence). CDR3: CASSCDRLDVSSYNSPLHF. The CDR3 nucleotides read TGTGCCAGCAGCTGCGACAGGTTAGATGTTTCTTCCTATAATTCACCCCTCCACTTT. The full variable domain, with the rest looked up from reference TRBV5-4 and TRBJ1-6, is ETGVTQSPTHLIKTRGQQVTLRCSSQSGHNTVSWYQQALGQGPQFIFQYYREEENGRGNFPPRFSGLQFPNYSSELNVNALELDDSALYLCASSCDRLDVSSYNSPLHFGNGTRLTVT.

This clonotype turned up a few times. The chain uses TRBV5-6 and TRBJ2-4; the D gene is possibly TRBD1 (6 bases). Germline V gene data show CDR1 as SGHDT and CDR2 as YYEEEE. Deletions cut 4 bases from V and 1 base from J, with 9 bases between. The CDR3 sequence is 14 residues long. DNA for the CDR3: TGTGCCAGCAGCCGCCAGGGGGCCAAAAACATTCAGTACTTC. It specifies CASSRQGAKNIQYF.

This clonotype was seen ten or more times. The J gene is TRBJ2-5, the V gene TRBV4-1; 9 bases line up with TRBD2. CDR1 is MGHRA and CDR2 is YSYEKL in the germline V gene. Losses at the gene ends were 0 bases for V and 5 bases for J; bases not matched to a gene: 4. The CDR3 length is 15 residues. CDR3 DNA: TGCGCCAGCAGCCAAGAAGCGGGAGGCCGTGAGACCCAGTACTTC. Its translation: CASSQEAGGRETQYF.

The chain carries TRBV29-1 and TRBJ2-7; maybe TRBD2 (6 bases). The V gene lost 1 base and the J gene lost 4 bases, with 17 bases spanning the gap. Germline CDR1 is SQVTM and CDR2 is ANQGSEA. The length of the CDR3 is 15 residues. Here the CDR3 DNA reads TGCAGCGTTGAAGGCTCGTGGGGGGACGCTTACGAGCAGTACTTC. Its translation is CSVEGSWGDAYEQYF.